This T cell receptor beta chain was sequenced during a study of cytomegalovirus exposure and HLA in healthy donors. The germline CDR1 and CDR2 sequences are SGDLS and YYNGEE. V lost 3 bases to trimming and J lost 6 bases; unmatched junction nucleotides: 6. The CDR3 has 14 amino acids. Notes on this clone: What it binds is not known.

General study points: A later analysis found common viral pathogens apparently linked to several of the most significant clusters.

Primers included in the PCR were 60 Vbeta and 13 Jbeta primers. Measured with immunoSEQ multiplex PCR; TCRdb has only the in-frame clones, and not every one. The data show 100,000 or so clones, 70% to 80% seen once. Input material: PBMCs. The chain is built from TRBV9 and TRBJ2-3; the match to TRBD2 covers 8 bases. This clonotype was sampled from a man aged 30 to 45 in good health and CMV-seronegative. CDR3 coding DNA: TGTGCCAGCAGCGCCGCGGGGGGTAGGGATACGCAGTATTTT. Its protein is CASSAAGGRDTQYF. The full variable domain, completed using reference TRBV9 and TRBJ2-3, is DSGVTQTPKHLITATGQRVTLRCSPRSGDLSVYWYQQSLDQGLQFLIQYYNGEERAKGNILERFSAQQFPDLHSELNLSSLELGDSALYFCASSAAGGRDTQYFGPGTRLTVL.